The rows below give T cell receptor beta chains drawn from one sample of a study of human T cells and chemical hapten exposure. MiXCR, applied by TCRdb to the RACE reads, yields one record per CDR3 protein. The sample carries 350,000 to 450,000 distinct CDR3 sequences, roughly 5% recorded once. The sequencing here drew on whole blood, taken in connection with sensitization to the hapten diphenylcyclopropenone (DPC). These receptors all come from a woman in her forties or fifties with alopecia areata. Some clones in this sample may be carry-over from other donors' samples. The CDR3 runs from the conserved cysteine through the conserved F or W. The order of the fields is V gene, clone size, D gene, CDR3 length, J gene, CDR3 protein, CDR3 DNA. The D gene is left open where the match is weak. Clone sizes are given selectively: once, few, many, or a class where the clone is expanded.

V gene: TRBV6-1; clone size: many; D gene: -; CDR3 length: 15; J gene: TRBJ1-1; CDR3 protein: CASSRVGTPFAEAFF; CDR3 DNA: TGTGCCAGCAGTAGAGTGGGGACCCCTTTTGCTGAAGCTTTCTTT
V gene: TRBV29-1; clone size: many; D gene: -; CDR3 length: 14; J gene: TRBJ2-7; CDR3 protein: CSVDQHSDTSEQYF; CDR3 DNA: TGCAGCGTTGATCAGCATTCCGACACCTCCGAGCAGTACTTC
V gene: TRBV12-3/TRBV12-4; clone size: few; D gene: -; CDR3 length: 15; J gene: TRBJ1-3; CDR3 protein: CASSPSLGRGNTIYF; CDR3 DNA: TGTGCCAGCAGCCCCTCCCTGGGCCGTGGAAACACCATATATTTT
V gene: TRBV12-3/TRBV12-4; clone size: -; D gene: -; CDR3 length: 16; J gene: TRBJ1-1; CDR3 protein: CASSLAPGQSRDEAFF; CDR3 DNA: TGTGCCAGCAGTCTCGCACCGGGGCAGAGTAGAGACGAAGCTTTCTTT
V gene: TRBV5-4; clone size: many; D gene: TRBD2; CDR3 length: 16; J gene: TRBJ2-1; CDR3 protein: CASSSLAGGPADEQFF; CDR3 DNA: TGTGCCAGCAGCTCCTTAGCGGGAGGGCCCGCTGATGAGCAGTTCTTC
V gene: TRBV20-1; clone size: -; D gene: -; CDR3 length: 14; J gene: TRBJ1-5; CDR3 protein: CSATGGHSNQPQHF; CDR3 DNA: TGCAGTGCTACCGGAGGGCATAGCAATCAGCCCCAGCATTTT
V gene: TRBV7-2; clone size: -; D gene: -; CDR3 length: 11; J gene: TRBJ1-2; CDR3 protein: CASLIGRGYTF; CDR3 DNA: TGTGCCAGTCTTATTGGGAGAGGCTACACCTTC
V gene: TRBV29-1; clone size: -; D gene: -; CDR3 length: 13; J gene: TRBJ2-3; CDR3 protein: CSVEELATDTQYF; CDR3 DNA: TGCAGCGTTGAAGAACTGGCCACAGATACGCAGTATTTT
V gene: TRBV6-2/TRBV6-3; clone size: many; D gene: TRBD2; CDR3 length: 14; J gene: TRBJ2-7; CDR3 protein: CASVSGIVDYEQYF; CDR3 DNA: TGTGCCAGCGTTAGCGGGATCGTAGACTACGAGCAGTACTTC
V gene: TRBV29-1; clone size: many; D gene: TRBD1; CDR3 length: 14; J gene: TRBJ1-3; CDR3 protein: CSVGTGGSGNTIYF; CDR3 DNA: TGCAGCGTTGGGACAGGGGGCTCTGGAAACACCATATATTTT
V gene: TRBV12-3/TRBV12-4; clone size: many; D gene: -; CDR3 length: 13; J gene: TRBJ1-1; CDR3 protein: CASSLATNTEAFF; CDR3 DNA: TGTGCCAGCAGTTTAGCGACGAACACTGAAGCTTTCTTT
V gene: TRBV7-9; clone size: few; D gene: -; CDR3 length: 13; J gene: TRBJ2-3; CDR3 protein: CASSLPRINTQYF; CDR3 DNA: TGTGCCAGCAGCTTACCACGGATAAATACGCAGTATTTT
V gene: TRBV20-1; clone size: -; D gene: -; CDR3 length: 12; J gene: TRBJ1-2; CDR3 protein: CSAAHKNYGYTF; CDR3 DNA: TGCAGTGCTGCGCATAAGAACTATGGCTACACCTTC
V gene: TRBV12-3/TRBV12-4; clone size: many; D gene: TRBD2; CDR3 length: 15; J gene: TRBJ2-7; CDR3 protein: CASTWTSGGPGEQYF; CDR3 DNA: TGTGCCAGCACCTGGACTAGCGGGGGCCCAGGAGAGCAGTACTTC
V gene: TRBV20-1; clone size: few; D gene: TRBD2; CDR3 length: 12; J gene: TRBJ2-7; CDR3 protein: CSGTSDTYEQYF; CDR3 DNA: TGCAGTGGGACTAGCGATACCTACGAGCAGTACTTC
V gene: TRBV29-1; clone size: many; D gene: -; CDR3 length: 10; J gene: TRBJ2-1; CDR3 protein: CSDVDNEQFF; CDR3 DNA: TGCAGCGACGTCGACAATGAGCAGTTCTTC
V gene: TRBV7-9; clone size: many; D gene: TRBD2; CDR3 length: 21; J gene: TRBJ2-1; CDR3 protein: CASSLKIFGLAGAHSYNEQFF; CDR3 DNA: TGTGCCAGCAGCTTAAAAATATTCGGACTAGCGGGAGCTCACTCCTACAATGAGCAGTTCTTC
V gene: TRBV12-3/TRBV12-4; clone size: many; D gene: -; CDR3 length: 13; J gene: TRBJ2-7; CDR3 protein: CASSPRVGGYQYF; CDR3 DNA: TGTGCCAGCAGTCCTCGGGTAGGGGGATATCAGTACTTC
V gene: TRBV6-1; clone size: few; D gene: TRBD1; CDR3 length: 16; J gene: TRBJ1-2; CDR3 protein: CASSAGAGTGPYGYTF; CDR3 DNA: TGTGCCAGCAGTGCTGGGGCCGGGACAGGGCCCTATGGCTACACCTTC
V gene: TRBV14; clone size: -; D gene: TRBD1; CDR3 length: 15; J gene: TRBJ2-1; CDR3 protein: CAGSPRDRGYNEQFF; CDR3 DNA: TGTGCCGGCAGCCCCCGGGACAGGGGATATAATGAGCAGTTCTTC
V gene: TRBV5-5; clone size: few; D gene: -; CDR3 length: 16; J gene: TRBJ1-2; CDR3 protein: CASSLDSSAALRSYTF; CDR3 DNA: TGTGCCAGCAGCTTGGACAGTTCCGCGGCTTTAAGGAGCTACACCTTC
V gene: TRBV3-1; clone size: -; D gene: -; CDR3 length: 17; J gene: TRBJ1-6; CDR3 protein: CASSQEGDRSYNSPLHF; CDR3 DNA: TGTGCCAGCAGCCAAGAAGGAGATCGGTCCTATAATTCACCCCTCCACTTT
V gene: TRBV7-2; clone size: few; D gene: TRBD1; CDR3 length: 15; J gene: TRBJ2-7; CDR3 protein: CASSPQGTGMYEQYF; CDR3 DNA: TGTGCCAGCAGTCCCCAGGGGACAGGAATGTACGAGCAGTACTTC
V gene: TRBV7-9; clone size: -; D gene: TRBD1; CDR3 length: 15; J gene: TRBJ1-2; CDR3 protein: CASSSNLRDRDGYTF; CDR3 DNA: TGTGCCAGCAGCTCCAATCTCCGGGACAGGGATGGCTACACCTTC
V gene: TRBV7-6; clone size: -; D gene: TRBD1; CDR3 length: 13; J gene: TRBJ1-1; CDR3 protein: CASTRGQGGQAFF; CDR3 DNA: TGTGCCAGCACCCGCGGACAGGGGGGGCAAGCTTTCTTT
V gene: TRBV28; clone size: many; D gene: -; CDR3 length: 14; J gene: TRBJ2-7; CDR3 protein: CASSFQQVPYEQYF; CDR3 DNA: TGTGCCAGCAGTTTTCAACAGGTCCCCTACGAGCAGTACTTC
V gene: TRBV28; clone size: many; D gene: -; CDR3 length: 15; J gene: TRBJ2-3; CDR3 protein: CASSGDTLGTDTQYF; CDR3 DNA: TGTGCCAGCAGTGGTGACACCCTTGGGACAGATACGCAGTATTTT
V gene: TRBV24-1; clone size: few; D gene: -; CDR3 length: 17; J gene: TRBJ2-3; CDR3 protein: CATSDPDRPDSTDTQYF; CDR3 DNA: TGTGCCACCAGTGACCCTGACAGGCCGGATTCCACAGATACGCAGTATTTT
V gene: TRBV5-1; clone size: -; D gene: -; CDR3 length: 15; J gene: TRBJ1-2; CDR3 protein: CASSLTYPANYGYTF; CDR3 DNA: TGCGCCAGCAGCTTAACGTACCCTGCTAACTATGGCTACACCTTC
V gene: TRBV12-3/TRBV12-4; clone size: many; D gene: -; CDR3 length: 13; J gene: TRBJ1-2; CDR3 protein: CASSFNLNYGYTF; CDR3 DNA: TGTGCCAGCAGTTTCAATCTTAACTATGGCTACACCTTC
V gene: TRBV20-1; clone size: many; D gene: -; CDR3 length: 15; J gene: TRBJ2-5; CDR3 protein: CSATGLYNPKETQYF; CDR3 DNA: TGCAGTGCCACAGGACTCTACAATCCTAAAGAGACCCAGTACTTC
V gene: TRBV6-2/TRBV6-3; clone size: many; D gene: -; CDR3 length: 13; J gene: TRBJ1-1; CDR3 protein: CASMGSDGDEAFF; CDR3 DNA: TGTGCCAGCATGGGGTCCGACGGAGATGAAGCTTTCTTT
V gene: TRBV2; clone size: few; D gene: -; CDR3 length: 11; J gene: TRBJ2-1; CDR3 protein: CASSGSLEQFF; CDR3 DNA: TGTGCCAGCAGTGGAAGTCTAGAGCAGTTCTTC
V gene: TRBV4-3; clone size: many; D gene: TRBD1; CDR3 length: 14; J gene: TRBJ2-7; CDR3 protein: CASSHRTGSFEQYF; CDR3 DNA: TGCGCCAGCAGCCACCGGACAGGGTCCTTCGAGCAGTACTTC
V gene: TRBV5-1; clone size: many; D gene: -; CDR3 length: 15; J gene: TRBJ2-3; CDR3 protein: CASSVGARRTDTQYF; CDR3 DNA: TGCGCCAGCAGCGTGGGGGCGCGACGCACAGATACGCAGTATTTT
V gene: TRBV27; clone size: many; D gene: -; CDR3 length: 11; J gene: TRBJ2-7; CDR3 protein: CASSYGEARYF; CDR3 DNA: TGTGCCAGCAGTTATGGGGAGGCTCGCTACTTC
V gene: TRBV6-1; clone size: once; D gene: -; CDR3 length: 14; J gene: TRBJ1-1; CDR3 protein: CASSELPSNTEAFF; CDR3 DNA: TGTGCCAGCAGTGAACTTCCATCCAACACTGAAGCTTTCTTT
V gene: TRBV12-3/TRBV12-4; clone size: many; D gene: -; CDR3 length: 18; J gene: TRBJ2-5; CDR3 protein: CASSPARVGGLREETQYF; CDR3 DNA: TGTGCCAGCAGTCCCGCGCGAGTTGGCGGCCTAAGAGAAGAGACCCAGTACTTC
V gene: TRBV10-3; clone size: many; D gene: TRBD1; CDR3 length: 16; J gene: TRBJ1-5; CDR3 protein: CAISDKGQPRNQPQHF; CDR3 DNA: TGTGCCATCAGTGATAAGGGACAGCCGCGCAATCAGCCCCAGCATTTT
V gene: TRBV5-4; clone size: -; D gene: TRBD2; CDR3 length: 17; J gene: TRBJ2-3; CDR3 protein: CASSLPGLAGATDTQYF; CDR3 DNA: TGTGCCAGCAGCTTGCCGGGACTAGCGGGAGCCACAGATACGCAGTATTTT
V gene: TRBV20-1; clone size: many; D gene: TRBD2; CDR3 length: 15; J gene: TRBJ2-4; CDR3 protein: CSASGTSGRWAIQYF; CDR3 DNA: TGCAGTGCTTCCGGGACTAGCGGGAGGTGGGCCATTCAGTACTTC
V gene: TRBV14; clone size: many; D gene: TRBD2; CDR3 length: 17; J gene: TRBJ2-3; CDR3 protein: CASSQPPSGDHTDTQYF; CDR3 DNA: TGTGCCAGCAGCCAGCCCCCTAGCGGGGATCACACAGATACGCAGTATTTT
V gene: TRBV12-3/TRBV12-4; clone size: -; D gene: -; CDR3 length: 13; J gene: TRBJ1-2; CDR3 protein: CASSLPQGYGYTF; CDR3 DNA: TGTGCCAGCAGTTTACCCCAGGGGTATGGCTACACCTTC
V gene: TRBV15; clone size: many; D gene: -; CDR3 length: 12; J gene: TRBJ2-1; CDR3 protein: CATSRHLGEQFF; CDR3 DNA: TGTGCCACCAGCAGGCACCTGGGTGAGCAGTTCTTC
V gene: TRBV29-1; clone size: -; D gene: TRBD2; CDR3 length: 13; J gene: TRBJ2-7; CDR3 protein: CSVAYQRGDEQYF; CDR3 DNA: TGCAGCGTTGCCTACCAGCGGGGTGACGAGCAGTACTTC
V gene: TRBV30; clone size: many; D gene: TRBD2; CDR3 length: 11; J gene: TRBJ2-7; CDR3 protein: CACRGGYEQYF; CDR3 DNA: TGTGCCTGTCGGGGGGGCTACGAGCAGTACTTC
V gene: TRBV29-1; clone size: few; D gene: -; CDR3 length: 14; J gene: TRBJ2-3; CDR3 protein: CSVGGQPSTDTQYF; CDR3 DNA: TGCAGCGTGGGGGGACAGCCCTCCACAGATACGCAGTATTTT
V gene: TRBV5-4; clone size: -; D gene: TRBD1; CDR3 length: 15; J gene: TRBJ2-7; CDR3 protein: CASSPGQGSSYEQYF; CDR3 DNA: TGTGCCAGCAGCCCAGGACAGGGTTCGTCCTACGAGCAGTACTTC
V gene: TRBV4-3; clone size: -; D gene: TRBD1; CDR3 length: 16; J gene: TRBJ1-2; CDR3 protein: CASSRHWGQDPYGYTF; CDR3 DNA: TGCGCCAGCAGCCGACACTGGGGACAGGATCCCTATGGCTACACCTTC
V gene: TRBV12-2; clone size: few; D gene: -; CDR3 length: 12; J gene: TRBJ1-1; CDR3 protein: CASRLETDEAFF; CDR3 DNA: TGTGCAAGTCGCTTAGAGACAGATGAAGCTTTCTTT
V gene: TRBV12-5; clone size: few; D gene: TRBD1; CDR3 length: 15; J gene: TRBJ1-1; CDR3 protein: CASGFVQGGTTEAFF; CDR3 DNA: TGTGCTAGTGGTTTTGTCCAGGGGGGGACCACTGAAGCTTTCTTT
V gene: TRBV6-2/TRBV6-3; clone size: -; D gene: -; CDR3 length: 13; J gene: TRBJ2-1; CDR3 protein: CASSYSKDNEQFF; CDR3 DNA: TGTGCCAGCAGTTACTCGAAGGACAATGAGCAGTTCTTC